The following is a TCR beta chain sequence with its context. Antigen: not known. An end of the junction does not agree with germline; a read error may underlie this. This CDR3 has 16 amino acids. Germline loops: CDR1 MGHRA, CDR2 YSYEKL. TCRdb's table, derived via immunoSEQ multiplex PCR, lists solely in-frame clones and lacks some. The profile shows about 71,000 clones, roughly 94% of them singletons. The source of the sample is a study of OX40 agonist ivuxolimab in advanced cancers. Study-wide results and caveats: Antigen targets of the expanded peripheral T cells went undetermined. Expansion of clones was among the lowest in partial responders at 0.1-3.0 mg/kg.

This receptor was taken from an adult with an advanced solid tumor such as melanoma, head and neck, liver or kidney cancer. The sample consisted of CD4+ or CD8+ T cells sorted from blood, taken in a trial of the OX40 agonist ivuxolimab. The chain recombines TRBV4-1 with TRBJ1-2; 8 nucleotides agree with TRBD1. In DNA form, the CDR3 reads TGCACCAGCAGCCAAGAAAAAGGACAGGGCGTCTATGGCTACACCTTC. It is translated as CTSSQEKGQGVYGYTF.